Listed below are T cell receptor beta chains from one sample, sequenced in a study of metastatic and nonmetastatic thyroid tumors. With MiXCR, TCRdb called clones anew from the PCR reads. The table lists fewer than 5,500 clones, 30% to 40% of them singletons. Material for sequencing was adjacent normal tissue. The receptors come from a female donor with papillary thyroid cancer or a benign thyroid nodule (not recorded which). Some clones in this sample may be carry-over from other donors' samples. CDR3s include the opening cysteine and the closing phenylalanine or tryptophan. The D gene is left open where the match is weak. Rows may omit the clone size; those that give it use once, few, many or a size class.

TRBJ2-1	large	15	TRBV12-3/TRBV12-4	TRBD1	CASSFYPGGNNEQFF	TGTGCCAGCAGTTTTTACCCAGGGGGTAATAATGAGCAGTTCTTC
TRBJ1-1	-	13	TRBV11-1	-	CASSLFSNTEAFF	TGTGCCAGCAGCTTATTTTCGAACACTGAAGCTTTCTTT
TRBJ2-7	few	14	TRBV20-1	TRBD2	CSARDQTSSYEQYF	TGCAGTGCTAGAGACCAGACTAGCAGCTACGAGCAGTACTTC
TRBJ2-5	-	16	TRBV6-1	-	CASSEGRDLRSQTQYF	TGTGCCAGCAGTGAAGGTCGGGACTTGCGGTCTCAGACCCAGTACTTC
TRBJ1-1	-	14	TRBV5-1	TRBD1	CASSFQGANTEAFF	TGCGCCAGCAGTTTTCAGGGGGCGAACACTGAAGCTTTCTTT
TRBJ2-7	hyperexpanded	16	TRBV6-1	TRBD2	CASREGLAGGPYEQYF	TGTGCCAGCAGGGAGGGACTAGCGGGAGGTCCCTACGAGCAGTACTTC
TRBJ1-6	-	14	TRBV12-3/TRBV12-4	-	CASSPGRNDSPLHF	TGTGCCAGCAGCCCCGGGAGAAACGACTCACCCCTCCACTTT
TRBJ1-1	-	15	TRBV6-2/TRBV6-3	TRBD1	CASSYSDRRNTEAFF	TGTGCCAGCAGTTACTCGGACAGGAGGAACACTGAAGCTTTCTTT
TRBJ1-2	-	14	TRBV5-1	-	CASSYRGGVYGYTF	TGCGCCAGCAGCTATCGGGGGGGCGTCTATGGCTACACCTTC
TRBJ1-2	-	13	TRBV3-1	TRBD1	CASSHRDSRGYTF	TGTGCCAGCAGCCACAGGGACAGCCGGGGCTACACCTTC
TRBJ1-4	-	18	TRBV11-2	-	CASSPRSILDRSNEKLFF	TGTGCCAGCAGCCCCCGGAGCATTTTGGACAGATCCAACGAAAAACTGTTTTTT
TRBJ2-7	-	12	TRBV11-2	-	CASSPTADEQYF	TGTGCCAGCAGCCCGACGGCAGACGAGCAGTACTTC
TRBJ2-1	medium-sized	17	TRBV2	-	CASSDPLSDGPRNEQFF	TGTGCCAGCAGTGACCCCCTTTCGGACGGTCCCCGCAATGAGCAGTTCTTC
TRBJ2-3	few	16	TRBV6-1	-	CASRNYRVSASDTQYF	TGTGCCAGCAGGAACTACAGGGTCTCCGCGAGCGATACTCAGTATTTT
TRBJ1-2	few	14	TRBV19	-	CASSTPGPPYGYTF	TGTGCCAGTAGTACCCCAGGGCCTCCTTATGGCTACACCTTC
TRBJ2-3	few	15	TRBV6-4	TRBD1	CASSDSTGGADTQYF	TGTGCCAGCAGTGACTCGACAGGGGGCGCAGATACGCAGTATTTT
TRBJ2-7	few	12	TRBV12-3/TRBV12-4	-	CSINLNSYEQYF	TGTTCCATCAATTTAAACTCCTACGAGCAGTACTTC
TRBJ2-3	-	16	TRBV4-2	TRBD2	CASSRTSGRLSDTQYF	TGTGCCAGCAGCAGAACTAGCGGGAGGTTATCAGATACGCAGTATTTT